Listed below are T cell receptor beta chains from one sample, sequenced in a study of beta chain features in type 1 diabetes. Profiled with immunoSEQ multiplex PCR; TCRdb holds only in-frame clones, not every one. Of 130,000 or so clones listed, roughly 9.3% are singletons. The sequencing input was central memory CD4+ T cells from blood. The origin of the receptors is a woman aged 40 to 55 in good health. CDR3s include the opening cysteine and the closing phenylalanine or tryptophan. A D gene is named only where the DNA matches it firmly. The listing skips clone size in some rows; elsewhere it reads once, few, many or a size class.

few | TRBJ2-3 | . | TRBV19 | TGTGCCAGTAGTCGCCGTACTCAAGGCACAGATACGCAGTATTTT | CASSRRTQGTDTQYF
. | TRBJ1-6 | . | TRBV7-2 | TGTGCCAGCAGCCCCGGCGGGACGGGGTCACCCCTCCACTTT | CASSPGGTGSPLHF
few | TRBJ2-3 | TRBD2 | TRBV5-4 | TGTGCCAGCAGCTTCGGGGGGGGCGCCGCAGATACGCAGTATTTT | CASSFGGGAADTQYF
. | TRBJ1-1 | . | TRBV29-1 | TGCAGCGTTGGGAGGGCGAACACTGAAGCTTTCTTT | CSVGRANTEAFF
. | TRBJ2-3 | . | TRBV19 | TGTGCCAGTAGTATTGGGCATCGCACAGATACGCAGTATTTT | CASSIGHRTDTQYF
. | TRBJ2-3 | TRBD2 | TRBV9 | TGTGCCAGCAGCGTAGAGAGCGGGGGGAGCCCAGATACGCAGTATTTT | CASSVESGGSPDTQYF
few | TRBJ2-5 | TRBD2 | TRBV5-1 | TGCGCCAGCAGCTTGCCGACTAGCGGGGCCAACAATTACCAAGAGACCCAGTACTTC | CASSLPTSGANNYQETQYF
few | TRBJ2-3 | TRBD1 | TRBV18 | TGTGCCAGCTCACCCCTCGGACAGGACCGCACAGATACGCAGTATTTT | CASSPLGQDRTDTQYF
many | TRBJ1-2 | . | TRBV11-2 | TGTGCCAGCAGCTTAGGGGCAGCAGGGCTATCCGGGAGTGGCTACACCTTC | CASSLGAAGLSGSGYTF
. | TRBJ2-5 | . | TRBV7-8 | TGTGCCAGCACTGGGGTTCGGGATGGGACCCAGTACTTC | CASTGVRDGTQYF